This TCR beta chain was sequenced in a study of T-cell memory formation after mild COVID-19. Study-wide results and limits: Whether second-wave clones peaking at day 37 were SARS-CoV-2 specific went unconfirmed. A second wave expanding day 15 to 37 was CD4+-biased; contracting clones were balanced. Among contracting clones, CD4+ were mainly CM/EM and CD8+ enriched in EMRA.

This clonotype was observed a few times. The antigen is not known. The germline CDR1 and CDR2 sequences are SEHNR and FQNEAQ (reference sequence). The V and J ends lost 0 bases and 8 bases respectively, with 7 bases between them. This CDR3 spans 12 amino acids. Constant-segment primers and 5'RACE yielded cDNA libraries for TCR alpha and TCR beta, each carrying sample barcodes and UMIs. TCRdb re-analysed the 5' RACE reads in MiXCR, keeping a single row per CDR3 protein. The data contain 140,000 to 150,000 distinct CDR3 sequences, approximately 26% of them singletons. The chain is built from TRBV7-9 and TRBJ1-1; D gene ambiguous. Source material: PBMCs or a T cell subset sorted from them (not recorded which). This sequence was found in an adult woman who had mild COVID-19 (a few samples of this study predate the infection). Cell type and time point are not known. CDR3 in amino acids: CASSLAGQEAFF. The CDR3 DNA reads as TGTGCCAGCAGCTTAGCTGGGCAAGAAGCTTTCTTT.